Below, one T cell receptor beta chain is given with its context. The sample comes from a study of Ad26.COV2.S vaccination and SARS-CoV-2 variants. Study overall: Ad26.COV2.S given intramuscularly, once or twice 56 days apart.

TCRdb's table, derived via immunoSEQ multiplex PCR, lists solely in-frame clones and lacks some. The table records approximately 350,000 clones, around 86% of them present only once. Treatment indicated: around 19 received Ad26.COV2.S at low or high dose, single or two shots; about 5 received placebo; per-sample allocation not given. Specimen acquisition occurred on day 63 following the initial vaccine or placebo injection. Ad26 vector vaccine expressed Wuhan-strain SARS-CoV-2 spike. The CDR3 loop spans 14 amino acids. The germline V gene has CDR1 MGHRA and CDR2 YSYEKL. V lost 1 base, J lost 11 bases, and 15 bases lay in between.

The chain couples TRBV4-1 to TRBJ1-5, with a possible D match to TRBD1 (5 bases). This specimen consisted of peripheral blood, obtained in a trial of Ad26.COV2.S vaccine versus placebo. The origin of this receptor is a person aged 18-60 years who received the Ad26.COV2.S COVID-19 vaccine or a placebo. For the CDR3, the DNA is TGCGCCAGCAGCCAAGGGTCCGGGGGAAAATCCCAGCATTTT. Its translation is CASSQGSGGKSQHF.